The next 5 T cell receptor beta chains were all read from a single sample in a study of beta chain features in type 1 diabetes. Reverse transcription of all isolated RNA meant that expressed TCRB transcripts were sequenced. Produced via immunoSEQ multiplex PCR; TCRdb's table is partial and in-frame only. The top ten hold around 0.05% of the sample, which has 200,000 to 250,000 clones, around 68% seen once. The sample was naive CD4+ T cells from blood. The origin of the receptors is a man aged 25-40 years in good health.

This clone was seen a handful of times. The chain recombines TRBV25-1 with TRBJ2-5; D ambiguous. This CDR3 comprises 14 residues. V dropped 3 bases and J dropped 2 bases, with 10 bases sitting between them. The germline V gene encodes CDR1 MGHDK and CDR2 SYGVNS. The CDR3 here is CASSDQQFQETQYF. The DNA for the CDR3 is TGTGCCAGCAGTGATCAACAGTTTCAAGAGACCCAGTACTTC.

The chain uses TRBV14 and TRBJ2-1; 13 bases agree with TRBD2. The CDR3 is 15 amino acids. In germline, CDR1 is SGHDN, CDR2 FVKESK. After removal of 4 bases from V and 9 bases from J, the junction contained 6 bases not matched to a gene. CDR3 DNA sequence: TGTGCCAGCAGCCCCACTAGCGGGAGGGCAGGTGAGCAGTTCTTC. This sequence encodes CASSPTSGRAGEQFF.

This chain links TRBV5-1 with TRBJ2-3; 10 nucleotides align to TRBD2. CDR1 and CDR2 from the germline V gene are SGHRS and YFSETQ. The CDR3 loop spans 15 amino acids. V gave up 4 bases and J gave up 2 bases; unmatched junction bases: 4. Here the CDR3 DNA reads TGCGCCAGCAGCCGACTAGCGGGTCTCACAGATACGCAGTATTTT. Translation gives CASSRLAGLTDTQYF.

This chain connects TRBV28 to TRBJ2-1, with 9 bases aligning to TRBD1. Germline CDR1 and CDR2: MDHEN and SYDVKM. With 6 bases clipped from V and 14 bases from J, the junction kept 8 bases outside the gene matches. The CDR3 contains 12 residues. CDR3 residues: CASSLFGDREFF. Written as DNA, the CDR3 is TGTGCCAGCAGCCTCTTTGGGGACAGGGAGTTCTTC.

The chain uses TRBV29-1 and TRBJ2-1; 10 bases agree with TRBD2. CDR1 and CDR2 (germline): SQVTM, ANQGSEA. The V segment lost 4 bases and the J segment 0 bases; nucleotides outside the gene matches: 9. The CDR3 extends over 17 amino acids. CDR3 residues: CSVAGLAPKSSYNEQFF. CDR3 bases: TGCAGCGTTGCGGGACTAGCGCCAAAGAGCTCCTACAATGAGCAGTTCTTC.